The 30 T cell receptor beta chains in this list originate from one sample, sequenced in a study of blood T cell repertoires in COVID-19. The protocol was immunoSEQ multiplex PCR, while the TCRdb copy is restricted to in-frame clones and leaves out a portion. The sample lists about 110,000 clones, roughly 83% occurring once. Source material: peripheral blood. The source of these receptors is a woman aged 55-69 years with acute or convalescent COVID-19.

The V and J genes are TRBV7-4 and TRBJ2-7; D gene unclear. The germline gives CDR1 SGHVT, CDR2 SQSDAQ. V gave up 7 bases and J gave up 0 bases, with 7 bases separating them. This CDR3 comprises 12 residues. The CDR3 DNA follows: TGTGCCAGCACTCAGGACTCCTACGAGCAGTACTTC. Translated: CASTQDSYEQYF.

The V call is TRBV6-2 or TRBV6-3, the J call TRBJ1-1; 7 nucleotides line up with TRBD1. The CDR3 length is 15 residues. CDR1 MNHEY and CDR2 SVGEGT come from the germline V gene. With 6 bases clipped from V and 4 bases from J, the junction kept 11 bases outside the gene matches. The CDR3: CASSDRQGSGTEAFF. CDR3 in DNA: TGTGCCAGCAGCGACCGACAGGGCTCGGGCACTGAAGCTTTCTTT.

The V and J genes are TRBV6-5 and TRBJ1-3; D is uncertain. V shed 7 bases and J shed 3 bases, with 13 bases lying between them. The CDR3 covers 14 residues. From germline, CDR1 is MNHEY and CDR2 SVGAGI. In DNA form, the CDR3 reads TGTGCCAGCACCCCGCGGATGCTTGGAAACACCATATATTTT. Its protein product is CASTPRMLGNTIYF.

The rearrangement uses TRBV7-9 and TRBJ1-1; 7 bases match TRBD1. V shed 1 base, J shed 1 base, and the junction held 3 bases outside the gene matches. The CDR3 length is 15 residues. Germline lookup yields CDR1 SEHNR and CDR2 FQNEAQ (reference sequence). The CDR3 loop is CASSLGDRANTEAFF. CDR3 nucleotide sequence: TGTGCCAGCAGCTTAGGGGACAGAGCGAACACTGAAGCTTTCTTT.

The chain recombines TRBV12-3 or TRBV12-4 with TRBJ2-2, with TRBD2 matching 13 bases. The V segment lost 9 bases and the J segment 9 bases; nucleotides outside the gene matches: 4. CDR3 length equals 13 residues. CDR3: CASWTSGGRELFF. The CDR3 region has the DNA TGTGCCAGTTGGACTAGCGGGGGAAGGGAGCTGTTTTTT.

This clone was found once. The CDR3, as DNA: TGTGCCAGTAGTGCATTGGGGGAGGATCAGCCCCAGCATTTT. Its protein is CASSALGEDQPQHF. The V call is TRBV19, the J call TRBJ1-5, with a tentative D call TRBD1 (5 bases). The germline V gene encodes CDR1 LNHDA and CDR2 SQIVND (reference sequence). V was pared by 5 bases and J by 5 bases, with 13 bases between. There are 14 residues in the CDR3. Filled out from reference TRBV19 and TRBJ1-5, the complete variable domain reads DGGITQSPKYLFRKEGQNVTLSCEQNLNHDAMYWYRQDPGQGLRLIYYSQIVNDFQKGDIAEGYSVSREKKESFPLTVTSAQKNPTAFYLCASSALGEDQPQHFGDGTRLSIL.

This chain links TRBV6-6 with TRBJ2-1; 10 bases agree with TRBD2. The V gene's germline CDR1 is MNHNY and CDR2 SVGAGI (reference sequence). Germline trimming cut 5 bases from V and 6 bases from J; bases unmatched to any gene: 4. There are 14 residues in the CDR3. The CDR3 coding sequence is TGTGCCAGCAGTCCCGGACTAGCGGTCAATGAGCAGTTCTTC. It encodes CASSPGLAVNEQFF.

The chain links TRBV5-4 to TRBJ2-5, with D possibly being TRBD2 (7 bases). V lost 4 bases to trimming and J lost 5 bases, with 24 bases between them. Per germline, CDR1 SGHNT and CDR2 YYREEE (reference sequence). The CDR3 totals 17 residues. CDR3 residues: CASSKSSGRGGQETQYF. The CDR3 DNA sequence: TGTGCCAGCAGCAAATCGTCAGGCCGCGGGGGCCAGGAGACCCAGTACTTC.

This chain joins TRBV6-5 and TRBJ1-5; possibly TRBD1 for D (6 bases). V lost 5 bases and J 5 bases, leaving 10 bases between the germline ends. Germline V gene lookup returns CDR1 MNHEY and CDR2 SVGAGI. CDR3 length: 13 residues. The CDR3 sequence is CASSRQADQPQHF. CDR3 bases: TGTGCCAGCAGTCGACAGGCCGATCAGCCCCAGCATTTT.

The chain employs TRBV29-1 and TRBJ1-2, with 12 bases matching TRBD1. The germline gives CDR1 SQVTM, CDR2 ANQGSEA. V was clipped by 6 bases and J by 2 bases; unmatched bases: 7. There are 15 residues in the CDR3. CDR3 amino acids: CSVRVGQGANYGYTF. The CDR3 DNA is TGCAGCGTCAGGGTGGGACAGGGGGCGAACTATGGCTACACCTTC.

This clone appeared a single time. This sequence joins TRBV28 and TRBJ1-4; TRBD1 aligns across 12 bases. With V trimmed by 6 bases and J by 7 bases, 3 bases remained unmatched. This CDR3 has 14 residues. CDR1 MDHEN and CDR2 SYDVKM come from the germline V gene. CDR3 amino acids: CASRGTGGGEKLFF. The CDR3 DNA follows: TGTGCCAGCAGAGGGACAGGGGGCGGTGAAAAACTGTTTTTT.

The V and J genes are TRBV5-4 and TRBJ2-1; a possible D gene is TRBD2 (6 bases). Germline V gene lookup returns CDR1 SGHNT and CDR2 YYREEE (reference sequence). There are 15 residues in the CDR3. V lost 2 bases and J 2 bases, leaving 11 bases between the germline ends. The CDR3 is CASSFSGGAYNEQFF. In DNA, the CDR3 is TGTGCCAGCAGCTTTAGCGGAGGAGCCTACAATGAGCAGTTCTTC.

V is TRBV5-6 and J is TRBJ2-1; tentative D call: TRBD2 (5 bases). Trimming removed 3 bases from V and 7 bases from J, with 5 bases in between. The germline gives CDR1 SGHDT, CDR2 YYEEEE. The CDR3 runs 11 residues. The CDR3 DNA sequence: TGTGCCAGCAGCTGGGAGAATGAGCAGTTCTTC. Amino acid sequence: CASSWENEQFF. The complete variable domain, with remaining parts taken from reference TRBV5-6 and TRBJ2-1, reads DAGVTQSPTHLIKTRGQQVTLRCSPKSGHDTVSWYQQALGQGPQFIFQYYEEEERQRGNFPDRFSGHQFPNYSSELNVNALLLGDSALYLCASSWENEQFFGPGTRLTVL.

This clone has just one count. The V gene is TRBV6-5, the J gene TRBJ1-1; D may be TRBD1 (6 bases). Trimming took 7 bases from V and 10 from J, leaving 22 bases between them. The CDR3 is 14 amino acids. The germline CDR1 and CDR2 sequences are MNHEY and SVGAGI. The CDR3 coding sequence is TGTGCCAGCATTAAACAGGGTGGAGGTTCTTCAGCTTTCTTT. Translated, it gives CASIKQGGGSSAFF.

The rearrangement uses TRBV5-1 and TRBJ2-7, with 7 bases aligning to TRBD2. The germline V gene has CDR1 SGHRS and CDR2 YFSETQ. This CDR3 has 15 amino acids. The trim removed 6 bases at V and 2 bases at J, leaving 11 bases unmatched. The CDR3 loop is CASTSLTSAPYEQYF. The DNA of the CDR3 is TGCGCCAGCACTTCCCTCACTAGCGCTCCCTACGAGCAGTACTTC.

The gene calls are TRBV13 and TRBJ1-3; no clear D. V dropped 6 bases and J dropped 3 bases, with 9 bases sitting between them. Germline values: CDR1 PRHDT, CDR2 FYEKMQ (reference sequence). This CDR3 has 13 amino acids. The CDR3 bases are TGTGCCAGCAGTTGGGCTGGTGGAAACACCATATATTTT. This gives the protein CASSWAGGNTIYF. The entire variable domain, with the rest obtained from reference TRBV13 and TRBJ1-3, is as follows: AAGVIQSPRHLIKEKRETATLKCYPIPRHDTVYWYQQGPGQDPQFLISFYEKMQSDKGSIPDRFSAQQFSDYHSELNMSSLELGDSALYFCASSWAGGNTIYFGEGSWLTVV.

V usage is TRBV28 and J usage is TRBJ2-7; TRBD1 matches 7 bases. Trimming at V came to 6 bases and at J to 4 bases, leaving 12 bases not matched to a gene. The CDR3 length is 15 residues. Germline-derived CDR1 and CDR2 are MDHEN and SYDVKM. This CDR3 is CASRLTTGQFYEQYF. The CDR3 DNA follows: TGTGCCAGCAGACTAACGACAGGGCAATTTTACGAGCAGTACTTC. The full variable domain, with the rest looked up from reference TRBV28 and TRBJ2-7, is DVKVTQSSRYLVKRTGEKVFLECVQDMDHENMFWYRQDPGLGLRLIYFSYDVKMKEKGDIPEGYSVSREKKERFSLILESASTNQTSMYLCASRLTTGQFYEQYFGPGTRLTVT.

The sample holds one count of this clone. The chain links TRBV18 to TRBJ1-1; 10 bases map to TRBD1. Germline V lookup: CDR1 KGHSH, CDR2 LQKENI. The CDR3 has 13 residues. Trimming at V came to 3 bases and at J to 11 bases, leaving 6 bases not matched to a gene. The CDR3 sequence is CASSPRDRGSAFF. The CDR3 region has the DNA TGTGCCAGCTCACCTCGGGACAGGGGTAGTGCTTTCTTT.

The CDR3 protein is CASSSLDRGDEKLFF. Here the CDR3 DNA reads TGTGCCAGCAGTTCCCTGGACAGGGGTGATGAAAAACTGTTTTTT. The V call is TRBV27, the J call TRBJ1-4; 9 bases fit TRBD1. The CDR3 is 15 residues long. V gave up 4 bases and J gave up 6 bases; unmatched junction bases: 6. Germline V gene data show CDR1 as MNHEY and CDR2 as SMNVEV (reference sequence).

The V and J genes are TRBV19 and TRBJ2-7; 10 bases map to TRBD1. This CDR3 has 17 amino acids. Per germline, CDR1 LNHDA and CDR2 SQIVND (reference sequence). V was pared by 10 bases and J by 5 bases, with 20 bases of the junction left unmatched. Here the CDR3 DNA reads TGTGCCACCCAACCCCCGGGACAGGGGTTTGAAATCCACGAGCAGTACTTC. The encoded protein is CATQPPGQGFEIHEQYF.

The chain has TRBV27 and TRBJ2-3, with 9 bases matching TRBD2. Losses at the gene ends were 8 bases for V and 0 bases for J; bases not matched to a gene: 9. The germline CDR1 and CDR2 sequences are MNHEY and SMNVEV (reference sequence). The CDR3 is 16 residues long. CDR3 DNA sequence: TGTGCCAGCCACAAAAGGAGCGGGGGGAGCACAGATACGCAGTATTTT. Protein: CASHKRSGGSTDTQYF.

This clone was detected only once. This chain links TRBV5-4 with TRBJ1-2; tentatively, D is TRBD1 (6 bases). The CDR3 spans 13 residues. Trimming removed 0 bases from V and 8 bases from J, with 11 bases in between. Germline V gives CDR1 SGHNT, CDR2 YYREEE (reference sequence). CDR3 coding DNA: TGTGCCAGCAGCTTGGACAGGGATCGGGGCTACACCTTC. It encodes CASSLDRDRGYTF.

The chain employs TRBV5-1 and TRBJ1-1, with TRBD1 matching over 8 bases. The CDR3 runs to 13 residues. Germline V CDR1 and CDR2: SGHRS, YFSETQ. V lost 2 bases to trimming and J lost 6 bases; unmatched junction nucleotides: 3. The CDR3 coding sequence is TGCGCCAGCAGCTTTCAGGGGGCGCCTGAAGCTTTCTTT. Encoded protein: CASSFQGAPEAFF.

This sequence joins TRBV28 and TRBJ2-6; D is ambiguous. The CDR3 runs 14 residues. The ends were cut back, 4 bases at V and 2 bases at J, with 6 bases in the middle. CDR1 and CDR2 from the germline V gene are MDHEN and SYDVKM. The chain's CDR3 is CASSYPAGANVLTF. Written as DNA, the CDR3 is TGTGCCAGCAGTTACCCGGCTGGGGCCAACGTCCTGACTTTC.

The chain links TRBV7-3 to TRBJ2-3; maybe TRBD2 (5 bases). The V end was cut by 5 bases, the J end by 8 bases, with 11 bases between. The length of the CDR3 is 12 residues. Germline loops: CDR1 SGHTA, CDR2 FQGTGA. The chain's CDR3 is CASSLPRGTQYF. In DNA form, the CDR3 reads TGTGCCAGCAGCCTACCCCGGGGTACGCAGTATTTT.

This clone has just one count. The chain employs TRBV24-1 and TRBJ1-2, with a possible D match to TRBD1 (5 bases). Germline lookup yields CDR1 KGHDR and CDR2 SFDVKD. The ends were cut back, 9 bases at V and 6 bases at J, with 13 bases in the middle. The CDR3 is 12 residues long. The CDR3 nucleotides are TGTGCCACCCAAGGGGAGGTCCATGGCTACACCTTC. Translated, it gives CATQGEVHGYTF.

The V call is TRBV5-6, the J call TRBJ2-1; TRBD2 aligns across 7 bases. CDR1 is SGHDT and CDR2 is YYEEEE in the germline V gene. V trimming: 0 bases; J trimming: 5 bases; junction bases outside the gene matches: 8. The CDR3 has 16 amino acids. The CDR3 here is CASSLALAGVDNEQFF. DNA of the CDR3: TGTGCCAGCAGCTTGGCTTTGGCGGGAGTGGACAATGAGCAGTTCTTC.

The rearrangement links TRBV29-1 to TRBJ1-3, with D unresolved. Trimming took 5 bases from V and 0 from J, leaving 17 bases between them. Germline CDR1 is SQVTM and CDR2 is ANQGSEA. This CDR3 is built from 16 residues. This CDR3 is CSVMGSFSSSGNTIYF. For the CDR3, the DNA is TGCAGCGTTATGGGCAGTTTCTCGAGCTCTGGAAACACCATATATTTT.

V is TRBV30 and J is TRBJ1-5; the D gene is possibly TRBD1 (5 bases). The germline V and J ends were trimmed by 0 bases and 4 bases, with 10 bases remaining between them. CDR3 size: 14 residues. In germline, CDR1 is GTSNPN, CDR2 SVGIG (reference sequence). The CDR3 nucleotides read TGTGCCTGGAGTGTAGCCGGGGGGAATCAGCCCCAGCATTTT. It encodes CAWSVAGGNQPQHF.

The CDR3 DNA reads TGCAGCGGATCAGCGGGGGGGGCCTACAATGAGCAGTTCTTC. Residues: CSGSAGGAYNEQFF. This chain uses TRBV29-1 with TRBJ2-1, with TRBD2 matching 10 bases. This CDR3 has 14 residues. Looked up from germline, CDR1 is SQVTM and CDR2 is ANQGSEA. After removal of 7 bases from V and 2 bases from J, the junction contained 5 bases not matched to a gene.